This T cell receptor (beta chain) was obtained from a study of T cell responses to AZD1222 COVID-19 vaccine. Findings and caveats of the study: Repertoire sampling occurred only after the peak T cell response. Targeting of unmutated variant regions was reportedly seen in nearly half of spike-specific TCRs. Spike-specific TCRs gained breadth and depth after people received two AZD1222 doses.

Profiled with immunoSEQ multiplex PCR; TCRdb holds only in-frame clones, not every one. This table holds some 87,000 clones, 75% to 90% found once. Trimming took off 4 bases at V and 1 base at J, with 10 bases between the two ends. Germline values: CDR1 GTSNPN, CDR2 SVGIG (reference sequence). This CDR3 contains 13 residues. Turning to this clone: Its target is unknown.

The sequence derives from an adult in good health. The sample here was peripheral blood, taken on day 0 of AZD1222 vaccination. J is TRBJ1-1 and V is TRBV30; no firm D call. CDR3 region: CAWTLGQNTEAFF. The DNA for the CDR3 is TGTGCCTGGACCTTAGGGCAGAACACTGAAGCTTTCTTT. Full variable domain (remainder filled in from reference TRBV30 and TRBJ1-1): SQTIHQWPATLVQPVGSPLSLECTVEGTSNPNLYWYRQAAGRGLQLLFYSVGIGQISSEVPQNLSASRPQDRQFILSSKKLLLSDSGFYLCAWTLGQNTEAFFGQGTRLTVV.